Shown below are 32 T cell receptor beta chains from a single sample sequenced in a study of blood T cell repertoires in COVID-19. Generated by immunoSEQ multiplex PCR, the TCRdb table keeps only in-frame clones and is missing some. The sample has about 210,000 clones; 70% to 90% are singletons. The sequencing input was peripheral blood. The source is a human donor in a cohort sampled during active COVID-19.

This chain uses TRBV10-3 with TRBJ1-5; D might be TRBD1 (5 bases). CDR3 length: 13 residues. Germline loops: CDR1 ENHRY, CDR2 SYGVKD. The CDR3: CAATRGPSQPQHF. CDR3 DNA sequence: TGTGCAGCGACAAGGGGCCCTTCCCAGCCCCAGCATTTT.

This sequence joins TRBV27 and TRBJ2-1; 10 nucleotides align to TRBD1. This CDR3 has 17 residues. Germline lookup yields CDR1 MNHEY and CDR2 SMNVEV (reference sequence). Unmatched junction bases numbered 13, after V lost 3 bases and J lost 8 bases. The CDR3 is CASSFQPEGQGGDEQFF. CDR3 bases: TGTGCCAGCAGTTTTCAACCCGAAGGACAGGGGGGTGATGAGCAGTTCTTC.

The chain recombines TRBV9 with TRBJ2-2, with 7 nucleotides matching TRBD2. The CDR3 loop spans 16 amino acids. With V trimmed by 0 bases and J by 1 base, 3 bases remained unmatched. Germline CDR1 and CDR2: SGDLS and YYNGEE. The CDR3 DNA reads TGTGCCAGCAGCGTAGGCCTAGCGGTGAACACCGGGGAGCTGTTTTTT. Encoded protein: CASSVGLAVNTGELFF.

This sequence joins TRBV3-1 (or the pseudogene TRBV3-2) and TRBJ1-5; perhaps TRBD1 as D (6 bases). Germline V gene data show CDR1 as LGHDT and CDR2 as YNNKEL (reference sequence). The length of the CDR3 is 15 residues. The ends were cut back, 4 bases at V and 0 bases at J, with 10 bases in the middle. In nucleotides, the CDR3 is TGTGCCAGCAGCCCCTTCAGGGGTAGCAATCAGCCCCAGCATTTT. Protein: CASSPFRGSNQPQHF.

This rearrangement joins TRBV6-6 to TRBJ2-3; D remains unclear. The CDR3 contains 13 residues. Trimming took off 6 bases at V and 2 bases at J, with 9 bases between the two ends. The germline CDR1 and CDR2 sequences are MNHNY and SVGAGI (reference sequence). Here the CDR3 DNA reads TGTGCCAGCAGACCGGCGGACACAGATACGCAGTATTTT. Protein sequence: CASRPADTDTQYF.

This chain connects TRBV27 to TRBJ2-1; no definite D call. Germline CDR1 and CDR2: MNHEY and SMNVEV (reference sequence). Trimming cost V 4 bases and J 2 bases, with 9 bases left between them. This CDR3 has 14 amino acids. CDR3 coding DNA: TGTGCCAGCAGTTGGCTAGGCGCCTACAATGAGCAGTTCTTC. The encoded protein is CASSWLGAYNEQFF.

This rearrangement joins TRBV6-4 to TRBJ2-7; weak D call: TRBD2 (6 bases). Germline CDR1 and CDR2: MRHNA and SNTAGT. The CDR3 runs to 18 residues. V lost 6 bases, J lost 1 base, and 25 bases lay in between. Here the CDR3 reads CASRGRWVGGEASYEQYF. The CDR3 DNA is TGTGCCAGCAGAGGAAGATGGGTGGGCGGGGAGGCTTCCTACGAGCAGTACTTC.

DNA of the CDR3: TGCGCCAGCACCATTCCGGGAACCCTATACAATGAGCAGTTCTTC. Translated: CASTIPGTLYNEQFF. The chain is built from TRBV5-1 and TRBJ2-1; maybe TRBD2 (5 bases). CDR3 size: 15 residues. V was cut by 6 bases and J by 4 bases, with 17 bases left in between. Germline CDR1 SGHRS, CDR2 YFSETQ.

The chain links TRBV7-9 to TRBJ1-5, with 7 bases aligning to TRBD1. Unmatched junction bases numbered 14, after V lost 4 bases and J lost 8 bases. The germline V gene encodes CDR1 SEHNR and CDR2 FQNEAQ (reference sequence). This CDR3 has 16 amino acids. CDR3 sequence: CASSSRQGPSGEPQHF. The DNA of the CDR3 is TGTGCCAGCAGCTCCCGACAGGGACCTAGTGGAGAGCCCCAGCATTTT.

The gene calls are TRBV19 and TRBJ1-4; TRBD1 matches at 8 bases. This CDR3 is built from 14 residues. Losses at the gene ends were 6 bases for V and 3 bases for J; bases not matched to a gene: 3. Germline loops: CDR1 LNHDA, CDR2 SQIVND (reference sequence). CDR3 residues: CASRDRVPNEKLFF. In nucleotides, the CDR3 is TGTGCCAGTAGGGACAGGGTACCTAATGAAAAACTGTTTTTT.

The chain combines TRBV19 with TRBJ1-2; 7 bases fit TRBD1. The V gene end was trimmed by 5 bases and the J gene end by 2 bases; junction bases not matched to a gene: 5. The V gene's germline CDR1 is LNHDA and CDR2 SQIVND (reference sequence). This CDR3 region has 14 residues. DNA for the CDR3: TGTGCCAGTAGTGCCGGGACAGCCAACTATGGCTACACCTTC. Translated, it gives CASSAGTANYGYTF.

V is TRBV19 and J is TRBJ1-4; D uncertain. This CDR3 comprises 16 residues. CDR1 is LNHDA, CDR2 SQIVND, per germline (reference sequence). Trimming cost V 0 bases and J 0 bases, with 8 bases left between them. The CDR3 here is CASSIDQDATNEKLFF. The CDR3 DNA follows: TGTGCCAGTAGTATAGATCAGGATGCAACTAATGAAAAACTGTTTTTT. The full variable domain, its missing parts supplied by reference TRBV19 and TRBJ1-4, is DGGITQSPKYLFRKEGQNVTLSCEQNLNHDAMYWYRQDPGQGLRLIYYSQIVNDFQKGDIAEGYSVSREKKESFPLTVTSAQKNPTAFYLCASSIDQDATNEKLFFGSGTQLSVL.

This chain links TRBV11-3 with TRBJ1-1; 11 bases align to TRBD1. This CDR3 has 18 amino acids. Germline V gene data show CDR1 as SGHNT and CDR2 as YENEEA. The junction had 16 bases not matched to a gene; V was cut back by 6 bases and J by 4 bases. CDR3 amino acids: CASSHTQTDRGLGTEAFF. CDR3 nucleotides: TGTGCCAGCAGTCACACCCAGACGGACAGGGGGCTGGGCACTGAAGCTTTCTTT.

J is TRBJ2-2 and V is TRBV2; 8 nucleotides align to TRBD1. The J segment lost 5 bases and the V segment lost 1 base, leaving 6 bases of the junction unmatched. The CDR3 has 16 amino acids. Germline assignment: CDR1 SNHLY and CDR2 FYNNEI. The CDR3 sequence: CASSEDRGSLTGELFF. The CDR3, as DNA: TGTGCCAGCAGTGAAGACAGGGGGTCGTTGACCGGGGAGCTGTTTTTT.

The V call is TRBV2, the J call TRBJ2-2; D possibly corresponds to TRBD1 (5 bases). The germline V gene has CDR1 SNHLY and CDR2 FYNNEI. Trimming cost V 3 bases and J 5 bases, with 10 bases left between them. This CDR3 contains 14 residues. The CDR3: CASSERQHTGELFF. CDR3 bases: TGTGCCAGCAGTGAGCGACAGCATACCGGGGAGCTGTTTTTT.

This chain uses TRBV27 with TRBJ2-7; 8 bases match TRBD2. Trimming removed 2 bases from V and 0 bases from J; junction bases left unmatched: 3. The CDR3 totals 15 residues. Germline CDR1 and CDR2: MNHEY and SMNVEV (reference sequence). CDR3 in DNA: TGTGCCAGCAGTTTACGGGGGGGGAGCTCCTACGAGCAGTACTTC. It encodes CASSLRGGSSYEQYF.

The chain employs TRBV6-5 and TRBJ2-1, with TRBD2 matching over 8 bases. Germline-derived CDR1 and CDR2 are MNHEY and SVGAGI. This CDR3 spans 13 amino acids. Trimming removed 5 bases from V and 9 bases from J; junction bases left unmatched: 6. CDR3 in amino acids: CASSMTSAAEQFF. CDR3 nucleotide sequence: TGTGCCAGCAGTATGACTAGCGCAGCTGAGCAGTTCTTC.

This chain connects TRBV18 to TRBJ1-1; 7 nucleotides line up with TRBD1. The CDR3 has 15 amino acids. The J segment lost 1 base and the V segment lost 5 bases, leaving 7 bases of the junction unmatched. Germline-derived CDR1 and CDR2 are KGHSH and LQKENI. The DNA of the CDR3 is TGTGCCAGCTCATCTCCGACAGGGACGAACACTGAAGCTTTCTTT. Protein sequence: CASSSPTGTNTEAFF.

The chain recombines TRBV19 with TRBJ1-1; 9 positions agree with TRBD1. The CDR3 contains 16 residues. With 5 bases clipped from V and 5 bases from J, the junction kept 12 bases outside the gene matches. Germline loops: CDR1 LNHDA, CDR2 SQIVND (reference sequence). CDR3: CASSAPGTGRWTEAFF. CDR3 nucleotides: TGTGCCAGTAGTGCCCCCGGGACAGGGAGATGGACTGAAGCTTTCTTT.

The V call is TRBV5-6, the J call TRBJ1-1; a possible D gene is TRBD1 (6 bases). This CDR3 has 14 residues. Trimming pared 4 bases from V and 1 base from J, leaving 11 bases between. Germline CDR1 SGHDT, CDR2 YYEEEE. The CDR3 spells CASSTQGPNTEAFF. The CDR3 DNA is TGTGCCAGCAGCACACAGGGACCGAACACTGAAGCTTTCTTT.

The V call is TRBV5-6, the J call TRBJ1-1; D not certain. The CDR3 spans 16 residues. V dropped 1 base and J dropped 1 base, with 14 bases sitting between them. Germline V CDR1 and CDR2: SGHDT, YYEEEE. CDR3 nucleotide sequence: TGTGCCAGCAGCTTGCGGCAGACCATAGCGAACACTGAAGCTTTCTTT. Translating gives CASSLRQTIANTEAFF.

This clone occurred once. A read error may account for a junction end that differs from germline. CDR3: CASSFWQGSTIYF. For the CDR3, the DNA is TGTGCCAGCAGTTTTTGGCAGGGAAGCACCATATATTTT. The rearrangement links TRBV12-3 or TRBV12-4 to TRBJ1-3; D is perhaps TRBD1 (5 bases). This CDR3 has 13 amino acids.

The chain recombines TRBV6-6 with TRBJ1-5; 8 nucleotides align to TRBD1. CDR1 and CDR2 from the germline V gene are MNHNY and SVGAGI (reference sequence). The CDR3 contains 14 residues. Trimming at V came to 7 bases and at J to 4 bases, leaving 6 bases not matched to a gene. In DNA form, the CDR3 reads TGTGCCAGCATTCGACAGGGGAATAATCAGCCCCAGCATTTT. This encodes CASIRQGNNQPQHF.

The chain uses TRBV5-4 and TRBJ2-7; no clear D gene. Germline CDR1 is SGHNT and CDR2 is YYREEE (reference sequence). The CDR3 spans 15 residues. V was pared by 0 bases and J by 2 bases, with 12 bases between. The CDR3 region is CASSLGAGRTYEQYF. CDR3 in DNA: TGTGCCAGCAGCTTGGGTGCCGGCAGGACCTACGAGCAGTACTTC.

This chain joins TRBV7-3 and TRBJ1-2, with 8 bases that match TRBD1. The germline CDR1 and CDR2 sequences are SGHTA and FQGTGA. The CDR3 loop spans 15 amino acids. The V segment lost 3 bases and the J segment 7 bases; nucleotides outside the gene matches: 10. DNA for the CDR3: TGTGCCAGCAGCTTTCTGGACAGGGAGGGACGTGGCTACACCTTC. Translation gives CASSFLDREGRGYTF.

This chain joins TRBV20-1 and TRBJ1-1; unclear D gene. V gave up 3 bases and J gave up 10 bases, with 15 bases separating them. CDR1 and CDR2 from the germline V gene are DFQATT and SNEGSKA (reference sequence). The CDR3 runs to 12 residues. The DNA for the CDR3 is TGCAGTGCTAGTGGATACGGGGATCTAGCTTTCTTT. It yields the protein CSASGYGDLAFF.

This clone was counted between two and nine times. V gene TRBV11-1 combines with J gene TRBJ1-6; TRBD1 aligns across 8 bases. The V and J ends lost 4 bases and 7 bases, in that order; junction bases with no gene match: 3. Germline V CDR1 and CDR2: SGHAT, FQDESV (reference sequence). The CDR3 totals 14 residues. This CDR3 is CASSYDRGNSPLHF. The CDR3 bases are TGTGCCAGCAGCTATGACAGGGGAAATTCACCCCTCCACTTT.

The chain joins TRBV3-1 (or the pseudogene TRBV3-2) to TRBJ2-1, with D possibly matching TRBD2 (7 bases). Trimming took 0 bases from V and 4 from J, leaving 13 bases between them. Germline CDR1 LGHDT, CDR2 YNNKEL (reference sequence). This CDR3 region has 16 residues. CDR3 nucleotide sequence: TGTGCCAGCAGCCAAGATATCGGGGGGCTGTACAATGAGCAGTTCTTC. Amino acids: CASSQDIGGLYNEQFF.

The chain recombines TRBV9 with TRBJ1-2, with D hard to call. CDR3 length equals 15 residues. V lost 0 bases, J lost 3 bases, and 12 bases lay in between. Germline CDR1 reads SGDLS; CDR2 reads YYNGEE. As DNA, the CDR3 is TGTGCCAGCAGCGTAGCTTTGCGGGGAGACTATGGCTACACCTTC. It is translated as CASSVALRGDYGYTF.

The chain employs TRBV29-1 and TRBJ1-2, with 7 bases aligning to TRBD1. CDR1 and CDR2 (germline): SQVTM, ANQGSEA. The CDR3 is 11 residues long. The V segment lost 5 bases and the J segment 7 bases; nucleotides outside the gene matches: 4. Here the CDR3 DNA reads TGCAGCGTTCAGGGGGGAGGTGGCTACACCTTC. It is translated as CSVQGGGGYTF.

This clone has more than one count but fewer than ten. The genes are TRBV19 and TRBJ1-6; D is uncertain. The germline V and J ends were trimmed by 6 bases and 9 bases, with 21 bases remaining between them. CDR3 length equals 16 residues. Looked up from germline, CDR1 is LNHDA and CDR2 is SQIVND (reference sequence). CDR3 nucleotides: TGTGCCAGTAGCCCCCTGGGTCGTTCCCGGGGTTCACCCCTCCACTTT. Protein sequence: CASSPLGRSRGSPLHF.

V usage is TRBV28 and J usage is TRBJ2-5; either TRBD1 or TRBD2 may fit D (10 bases each). This CDR3 spans 20 amino acids. Trimming removed 3 bases from V and 5 bases from J, with 31 bases in between. Germline CDR1 is MDHEN and CDR2 is SYDVKM. CDR3 sequence (DNA): TGTGCCAGCAGTTTTCGGGACAGGGGATATCGAACGACTAGCGGGGAGACCCAGTACTTC. It is translated as CASSFRDRGYRTTSGETQYF.